The 9 T cell receptor beta chains listed next were all sequenced from one sample in a study of technical replicates of blood from a handful of donors. Measured with immunoSEQ multiplex PCR; TCRdb has only the in-frame clones, and not every one. This table holds fewer than 85,000 clones, roughly 92% found once. Sequencing was carried out using T cells isolated from PBMCs. The receptors stem from a human donor in good health.

V is TRBV19 and J is TRBJ2-3; D uncertain. Trimming stripped 3 bases from V and 0 bases from J, with 4 bases between. The CDR3 spans 13 residues. Germline assignment: CDR1 LNHDA and CDR2 SQIVND (reference sequence). CDR3 nucleotide sequence: TGTGCCAGTAGTATCTTTAGCACAGATACGCAGTATTTT. This encodes CASSIFSTDTQYF.

The genes are TRBV7-2 and TRBJ2-3, with 12 bases fitting TRBD2. CDR3 length equals 14 residues. Unmatched junction bases numbered 2, after V lost 5 bases and J lost 5 bases. Germline-derived CDR1 and CDR2 are SGHTA and FQGNSA. CDR3 in amino acids: CASSKGLAGDTQYF. The DNA for the CDR3 is TGTGCCAGCAGCAAGGGACTAGCGGGAGATACGCAGTATTTT.

The rearrangement uses TRBV5-1 and TRBJ2-7, with 11 bases fitting TRBD2. The trim removed 4 bases at V and 1 base at J, leaving 1 base unmatched. CDR3 length: 14 amino acids. CDR1 is SGHRS, CDR2 YFSETQ, per germline. CDR3 loop: CASSIAGGSYEQYF. DNA of the CDR3: TGCGCCAGCAGCATAGCGGGAGGGTCCTACGAGCAGTACTTC. Combining the CDR3 with reference TRBV5-1 and TRBJ2-7 gives the whole variable domain KAGVTQTPRYLIKTRGQQVTLSCSPISGHRSVSWYQQTPGQGLQFLFEYFSETQRNKGNFPGRFSGRQFSNSRSEMNVSTLELGDSALYLCASSIAGGSYEQYFGPGTRLTVT.

J is TRBJ2-1 and V is TRBV10-3; weak D call: TRBD2 (5 bases). Trimming shortened V by 4 bases and J by 10 bases, and 8 bases separated the two germline ends. The CDR3 spans 11 residues. The germline gives CDR1 ENHRY, CDR2 SYGVKD. The CDR3 nucleotides read TGTGCCATCAGTGGGGAGACGGAGCAGTTCTTC. Protein: CAISGETEQFF.

This rearrangement joins TRBV2 to TRBJ2-7, with a weak D call TRBD2 (5 bases). Germline V gives CDR1 SNHLY, CDR2 FYNNEI. The CDR3 length is 17 residues. V lost 6 bases and J lost 1, with 22 bases in between. Written as DNA, the CDR3 is TGTGCCAGCAGCGCGTCCCCTGGCCTAATAGCGTCCTACGAGCAGTACTTC. Protein: CASSASPGLIASYEQYF.

V is TRBV6-5 and J is TRBJ2-3; D gene uncertain. The ends were cut back, 8 bases at V and 3 bases at J, with 6 bases in the middle. This CDR3 contains 11 residues. From germline, CDR1 is MNHEY and CDR2 SVGAGI. CDR3 in amino acids: CASSLTDTQYF. The CDR3, as DNA: TGTGCCAGCTCCCTGACAGATACGCAGTATTTT.

The chain carries TRBV7-8 and TRBJ2-7; 9 bases match TRBD2. The CDR3 spans 16 residues. Per the germline V gene, CDR1 is SGHVS and CDR2 is FQNEAQ. V lost 5 bases, J lost 5 bases, and 13 bases stayed unmatched. CDR3 amino acids: CASSPSFSGRPHEQYF. The CDR3 nucleotides read TGTGCCAGCAGCCCCTCTTTTAGCGGGAGACCCCACGAGCAGTACTTC.

V is TRBV19 and J is TRBJ1-5, with 7 bases identical to TRBD1. Germline values: CDR1 LNHDA, CDR2 SQIVND (reference sequence). The V and J ends lost 1 base and 9 bases, in that order; junction bases with no gene match: 9. This CDR3 is built from 15 residues. CDR3 protein: CASSIALDRNGPQHF. The CDR3 DNA sequence: TGTGCCAGTAGTATAGCTCTGGACAGGAATGGGCCCCAGCATTTT.

This chain joins TRBV18 and TRBJ1-5, with no clear D. V was trimmed by 3 bases and J by 0 bases, leaving 12 bases between them. The CDR3 contains 16 residues. Germline loops: CDR1 KGHSH, CDR2 LQKENI. The CDR3 reads CASSPETVNSNQPQHF. The CDR3 DNA is TGTGCCAGCTCACCGGAGACCGTTAATAGCAATCAGCCCCAGCATTTT.